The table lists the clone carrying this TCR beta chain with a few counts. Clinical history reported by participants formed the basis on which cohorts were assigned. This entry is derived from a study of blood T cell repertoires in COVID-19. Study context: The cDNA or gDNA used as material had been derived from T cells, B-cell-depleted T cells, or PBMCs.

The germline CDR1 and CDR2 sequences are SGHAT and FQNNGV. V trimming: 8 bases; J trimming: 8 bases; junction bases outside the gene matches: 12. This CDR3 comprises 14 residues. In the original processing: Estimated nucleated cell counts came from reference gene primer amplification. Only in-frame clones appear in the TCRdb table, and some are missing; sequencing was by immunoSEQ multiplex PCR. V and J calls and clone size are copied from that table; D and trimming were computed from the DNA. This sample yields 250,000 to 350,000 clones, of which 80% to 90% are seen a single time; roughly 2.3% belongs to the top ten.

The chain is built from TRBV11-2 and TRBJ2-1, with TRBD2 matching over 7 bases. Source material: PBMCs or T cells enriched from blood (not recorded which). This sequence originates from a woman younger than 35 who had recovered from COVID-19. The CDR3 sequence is CASQLYGGRDEQFF. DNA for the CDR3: TGTGCCAGCCAGCTTTATGGAGGGAGGGATGAGCAGTTCTTC.